Described below is a single T cell receptor (beta chain) sequence and its context. Sequenced by immunoSEQ multiplex PCR; TCRdb stores in-frame clones only, minus some. The sample yields about 1.5 million clones, 98% seen once. These data belong to a study of shared clonotypes between healthy human individuals. V lost 4 bases, J lost 3 bases, and 4 bases stayed unmatched. The CDR3 contains 14 residues. From germline, CDR1 is MGHRA and CDR2 YSYEKL. The rearrangement links TRBV4-1 to TRBJ2-7, with 9 bases aligning to TRBD2. The specimen sequenced was naive CD4+ T cells sorted from blood. Specified subset: CD45RA+ positively selected. The receptor's source is a man aged 25 to 45 in good health. Written as DNA, the CDR3 is TGCGCCAGCAGCCCCGGACTAGCGAACTACGAGCAGTACTTC. Its protein is CASSPGLANYEQYF.